One sample yielded the 26 T cell receptor beta chains listed below, sequenced in a study of T-cell memory formation after mild COVID-19. TCRdb re-called the 5' RACE reads through MiXCR, storing one row per CDR3 protein. The sample has about 350,000 distinct CDR3 sequences; about an eighth are singletons. Material: PBMCs or a T cell subset sorted from them (not recorded which). These receptors all stem from a man between 18 and 29 years old who had mild COVID-19 (a few samples of this study predate the infection). Cell type and time point are not known.

This clonotype was recorded a few times. This chain links TRBV12-3 or TRBV12-4 with TRBJ2-7; 7 bases agree with TRBD1. The CDR3 loop spans 12 amino acids. The junction had 3 bases not matched to a gene; V was cut back by 6 bases and J by 4 bases. CDR3 nucleotides: TGTGCCAGCAGCCAACAGGGGTACGAGCAGTACGTC. Encoded protein: CASSQQGYEQYV.

The rearrangement uses TRBV6-5 and TRBJ1-1; 7 positions match TRBD1. Germline V CDR1 and CDR2: MNHEY, SVGAGI. This CDR3 spans 13 amino acids. Trimming removed 5 bases from V and 11 bases from J; junction bases left unmatched: 11. The CDR3 nucleotides read TGTGCCAGCAGTCTCCAGGGGGGTTCTCAGGCTTTCTTT. As protein: CASSLQGGSQAFF.

This sequence joins TRBV9 and TRBJ2-3; TRBD2 matches 8 bases. Germline loops: CDR1 SGDLS, CDR2 YYNGEE. The CDR3 spans 13 residues. With 0 bases clipped from V and 10 bases from J, the junction kept 4 bases outside the gene matches. Here the CDR3 reads CASSVEIAGPQYF. CDR3 nucleotide sequence: TGTGCCAGCAGCGTAGAGATAGCGGGGCCGCAGTATTTT.

CDR3 nucleotide sequence: TGTGCCAGCAGTGAATGGCGCGTGGGTGGGGCCAACGTCCTGACTTTC. Amino acids: CASSEWRVGGANVLTF. The chain recombines TRBV25-1 with TRBJ2-6; no firm D call. Looked up from germline, CDR1 is MGHDK and CDR2 is SYGVNS. The CDR3 length is 16 residues. V lost 1 base, J lost 3 bases, and 10 bases lay in between.

The chain carries TRBV20-1 and TRBJ1-4, with a possible D match to TRBD1 (6 bases). The germline V and J ends were trimmed by 0 bases and 8 bases, with 13 bases remaining between them. Germline V gene data show CDR1 as DFQATT and CDR2 as SNEGSKA (reference sequence). This CDR3 is built from 14 residues. Here the CDR3 reads CSARDAWTDEKLFF. The CDR3 DNA reads as TGCAGTGCTAGAGATGCATGGACAGACGAAAAACTGTTTTTT.

This sequence joins TRBV5-1 and TRBJ1-4, with D tentatively TRBD1 (6 bases). The CDR3 covers 16 residues. V was trimmed by 0 bases and J by 17 bases, leaving 26 bases between them. CDR1 and CDR2 (germline): SGHRS, YFSETQ. The CDR3 DNA reads as TGCGCCAGCAGCTTGGCTACAGGGAAGGAACGTGCACTGTTTTTTTTT. As protein: CASSLATGKERALFFF.

This chain connects TRBV18 to TRBJ1-5; no clear D gene. Germline values: CDR1 KGHSH, CDR2 LQKENI. CDR3 length: 14 amino acids. V was cut by 4 bases and J by 3 bases, with 10 bases left in between. The CDR3: CASSRVQTNQPQHF. The CDR3 DNA sequence: TGTGCCAGCTCACGGGTACAGACCAATCAGCCCCAGCATTTT.

This clonotype has just one count. This chain uses TRBV7-9 with TRBJ2-2, with D unclear. From germline, CDR1 is SEHNR and CDR2 FQNEAQ (reference sequence). V was pared by 2 bases and J by 1 base, with 11 bases between. The CDR3 has 16 amino acids. The CDR3 nucleotides are TGTGCCAGCAGCTTAAAGTGGGCCGTGAACACCGGGGAGCTGTTTTTT. Translated: CASSLKWAVNTGELFF.

Turning to this clonotype: The junction shows a germline mismatch at one end, possibly a read error. The chain uses TRBV18 and TRBJ1-1, with unresolved D. The CDR3 is made up of 14 amino acids. From germline, CDR1 is KGHSH and CDR2 LQKENI. In DNA, the CDR3 is TGTTCCAGCTCACCACCTCGGGAGAACACTGAAGCTTTCTTT. Translating gives CSSSPPRENTEAFF.

Only a few counts were recorded for this clonotype. The CDR3 reads CSATGTSGPREQFF. The CDR3 DNA is TGCAGTGCCACCGGGACTAGCGGGCCCCGGGAGCAGTTCTTC. The chain combines TRBV20-1 with TRBJ2-1, with 12 bases that match TRBD2. From germline, CDR1 is DFQATT and CDR2 SNEGSKA (reference sequence). This CDR3 region has 14 residues. Trimming at V came to 6 bases and at J to 10 bases, leaving 10 bases not matched to a gene.

The V call is TRBV7-8, the J call TRBJ2-5; D not certain. The CDR3 sequence is 14 residues long. CDR1 and CDR2 (germline): SGHVS, FQNEAQ. The V end was cut by 1 base, the J end by 5 bases, with 11 bases between. This CDR3 reads CASSLDSPRETQYF. The CDR3 DNA is TGTGCCAGCAGCTTAGATAGTCCTAGGGAGACCCAGTACTTC. Supplemented by reference TRBV7-8 and TRBJ2-5, the full variable domain reads GAGVSQSPRYKVAKRGQDVALRCDPISGHVSLFWYQQALGQGPEFLTYFQNEAQLDKSGLPSDRFFAERPEGSVSTLKIQRTQQEDSAVYLCASSLDSPRETQYFGPGTRLLVL.

This clonotype was seen repeatedly, ten times or more. The rearrangement uses TRBV7-3 and TRBJ2-1, with 8 bases fitting TRBD1. Per the germline V gene, CDR1 is SGHTA and CDR2 is FQGTGA. V gave up 2 bases and J gave up 3 bases; unmatched junction bases: 3. There are 15 residues in the CDR3. DNA for the CDR3: TGTGCCAGCAGCTTAGACAGGGGAGGCTACAATGAGCAGTTCTTC. Its translation is CASSLDRGGYNEQFF.

There are a few counts of this clonotype. The CDR3 region is CASGTSAYEQYF. CDR3 nucleotide sequence: TGCGCCAGCGGGACTAGCGCCTACGAGCAGTACTTC. The chain uses TRBV10-2 and TRBJ2-7, with TRBD2 matching over 10 bases. CDR1 and CDR2 (germline): WSHSY, SAAADI. The CDR3 sequence is 12 residues long. Losses at the gene ends were 8 bases for V and 2 bases for J; bases not matched to a gene: 0.

This clonotype was picked up many times. This chain joins TRBV5-1 and TRBJ1-2; D might be TRBD1 (5 bases). Germline V gives CDR1 SGHRS, CDR2 YFSETQ. The V and J ends lost 4 bases and 2 bases respectively, with 15 bases between them. The CDR3 runs 15 residues. The CDR3 region is CASSAQGRGNYGYTF. Written as DNA, the CDR3 is TGCGCCAGCAGCGCGCAGGGCCGAGGAAACTATGGCTACACCTTC.

This clonotype was found a few times. The chain has TRBV12-3 or TRBV12-4 and TRBJ1-3; the D is unclear. V was shortened by 4 bases and J by 7 bases, with 8 bases between the two germline ends. This CDR3 is built from 12 residues. CDR3 sequence reads: CASSSPVNTIYF. In nucleotides, the CDR3 is TGTGCCAGCAGTTCCCCGGTGAACACCATATATTTT.

In its sample, this clonotype was seen a few times. The chain links TRBV25-1 to TRBJ2-3, with 14 bases identical to TRBD2. Germline-derived CDR1 and CDR2 are MGHDK and SYGVNS. Germline trimming cut 4 bases from V and 6 bases from J; bases unmatched to any gene: 15. CDR3 length equals 19 residues. The CDR3 spells CASSAPTSGGARKSDTQYF. CDR3 sequence (DNA): TGTGCCAGCAGTGCCCCGACTAGCGGGGGGGCACGGAAGTCCGATACGCAGTATTTT.

This chain uses TRBV10-2 with TRBJ2-3; 10 bases line up with TRBD2. Trimming took 0 bases from V and 4 from J; bases not matched to a gene: 16. Germline V gene lookup returns CDR1 WSHSY and CDR2 SAAADI. This CDR3 is 20 amino acids long. The DNA for the CDR3 is TGCGCCAGCAGTGAGTCGGGTAGCGGGGGGTCACTCCCCATGGCAGATACGCAGTATTTT. It yields the protein CASSESGSGGSLPMADTQYF.

This clonotype was detected only a few times. J is TRBJ2-7 and V is TRBV5-1, with 10 positions matching TRBD1. In germline, CDR1 is SGHRS, CDR2 YFSETQ. With 1 base clipped from V and 2 bases from J, the junction kept 6 bases outside the gene matches. The length of the CDR3 is 16 residues. The CDR3 loop is CASSLSPGQGTYEQYF. Written as DNA, the CDR3 is TGCGCCAGCAGCTTGTCCCCGGGACAGGGGACCTACGAGCAGTACTTC.

There are a few counts of this clonotype. The rearrangement uses TRBV7-2 and TRBJ2-2; the D gene is possibly TRBD2 (6 bases). Germline lookup yields CDR1 SGHTA and CDR2 FQGNSA. The CDR3 covers 15 residues. Trimming took off 0 bases at V and 8 bases at J, with 13 bases between the two ends. The DNA of the CDR3 is TGTGCCAGCAGCTTAGCCGGGCGGGGAGCAGGGGAGCTGTTTTTT. This codes for CASSLAGRGAGELFF.

The V gene is TRBV28, the J gene TRBJ1-2; 8 nucleotides agree with TRBD1. The J segment lost 11 bases and the V segment lost 4 bases, leaving 9 bases of the junction unmatched. CDR1 and CDR2 from the germline V gene are MDHEN and SYDVKM. This CDR3 is built from 13 residues. CDR3 amino acids: CASSSVGTGSYTF. DNA of the CDR3: TGTGCCAGCAGTTCAGTTGGGACAGGCTCGTACACCTTC.

V and J are TRBV2 and TRBJ2-1; TRBD2 aligns across 7 bases. The germline gives CDR1 SNHLY, CDR2 FYNNEI. The trim removed 7 bases at V and 0 bases at J, leaving 9 bases unmatched. The CDR3 has 16 amino acids. The CDR3 loop is CASNLLAGVSYNEQFF. The CDR3 coding sequence is TGTGCCAGCAACCTCCTGGCGGGGGTCTCCTACAATGAGCAGTTCTTC. Supplemented by reference TRBV2 and TRBJ2-1, the full variable domain reads EPEVTQTPSHQVTQMGQEVILRCVPISNHLYFYWYRQILGQKVEFLVSFYNNEISEKSEIFDDQFSVERPDGSNFTLKIRSTKLEDSAMYFCASNLLAGVSYNEQFFGPGTRLTVL.

A few counts support this clonotype. This chain links TRBV6-2 or TRBV6-3 with TRBJ2-7, with D possibly TRBD1 on 5 matching bases. V was pared by 4 bases and J by 2 bases, with 18 bases between. Germline V gene sequence: CDR1 MNHEY, CDR2 SVGEGT. The CDR3 sequence is 16 residues long. Here the CDR3 DNA reads TGTGCCAGCAGTTTCACAGCCCGACAGCCCGCCTACGAGCAGTACTTC. Its protein is CASSFTARQPAYEQYF.

This clonotype was seen a few times. This chain connects TRBV4-3 to TRBJ2-5, with 10 bases that match TRBD2. Trimming at V came to 3 bases and at J to 3 bases, leaving 4 bases not matched to a gene. The CDR3 length is 15 residues. CDR1 LGHNA and CDR2 YSLEER come from the germline V gene. CDR3 region: CASSQSGLAKETQYF. For the CDR3, the DNA is TGCGCCAGCAGCCAGTCGGGACTAGCGAAAGAGACCCAGTACTTC.

The rearrangement links TRBV4-3 to TRBJ2-5, with D hard to call. The CDR3 sequence is 14 residues long. Germline CDR1 reads LGHNA; CDR2 reads YSLEER. With 3 bases removed from V and 1 base from J, the gap between germline ends came to 9 bases. The CDR3 is CASSHLGPQETQYF. The CDR3 nucleotides read TGCGCCAGCAGCCATCTCGGACCCCAAGAGACCCAGTACTTC.

The chain combines TRBV2 with TRBJ1-1; TRBD1 agrees at 9 bases. The germline CDR1 and CDR2 sequences are SNHLY and FYNNEI. V trimming: 5 bases; J trimming: 6 bases; junction bases outside the gene matches: 10. The CDR3 runs to 15 residues. As DNA, the CDR3 is TGTGCCAGCAGTTCACGACAGGGGGACCTTGCTGAAGCTTTCTTT. Translated: CASSSRQGDLAEAFF.

In its sample, this clonotype was seen many times. This sequence joins TRBV5-1 and TRBJ1-1, with D perhaps TRBD1 (5 bases). V was pared by 0 bases and J by 9 bases, with 12 bases between. The CDR3 has 13 residues. CDR1 is SGHRS and CDR2 is YFSETQ in the germline V gene. The CDR3 sequence: CASSLDPGTKAFF. The CDR3 bases are TGCGCCAGCAGCTTGGATCCGGGGACGAAAGCTTTCTTT.